This record covers a single TCR beta chain. Germline CDR1 and CDR2: SGHRS and YFSETQ. Deletions cut 5 bases from V and 5 bases from J, with 10 bases between. CDR3 length: 12 amino acids. These data are taken from a study of T cell repertoires in MIS-A myocarditis. Using immunoSEQ multiplex PCR, the repertoire was profiled, and TCRdb retains in-frame clones only, with some absent. Here the sample spans a few thousand clones, about 77% being singletons. This clonotype originated in a man aged 18 to 35 with fulminant myocarditis from multisystem inflammatory syndrome in adults (MIS-A) after COVID-19. The sample comprised interventricular septum heart tissue obtained at autopsy. V is TRBV5-1 and J is TRBJ1-1; TRBD1 is a possible D gene (6 bases). As DNA, the CDR3 is TGCGCCAGCAGTTCCCAGGGGACTGAAGCTTTCTTT. Its protein product is CASSSQGTEAFF.